A selection of T cell receptor beta chains follows, all from one sample in a study of CD8 T cells in Susac syndrome. TCRdb fed the immunoSEQ multiplex PCR reads into MiXCR, producing one record per CDR3 protein. The table shows approximately 300,000 distinct CDR3 sequences, with 89% occurring only once. The sample consisted of CD8+ T cells from PBMCs. Receptors originate from a human donor with multiple sclerosis. CDR3s include the opening cysteine and the closing phenylalanine or tryptophan. Fields, in order: D gene, clone size, J gene, V gene, CDR3 DNA, CDR3 protein. D genes are given only for firm matches. Expanded clones are given a class, and other clones once, few, many or no size at all.

>TRBD1|NA|TRBJ1-2|TRBV6-4
TGTGCCAGCAGTGAAGAGGGACAGGGCCGTGATGGCTACACCTTC
CASSEEGQGRDGYTF
>NA|NA|TRBJ2-7|TRBV6-5
TGTGCCAGCAGGGCAGGGACTTACGAGCAGTACTTC
CASRAGTYEQYF
>TRBD2|NA|TRBJ2-7|TRBV5-6
TGTGCCAGCAGCACACTAGCGGGGCTCTACGAGCAGTACTTC
CASSTLAGLYEQYF
>NA|few|TRBJ2-4|TRBV6-5
TGTGCCAGCAGTTCCCTCCGGGGCCGTGGAGCCAAAAACATTCAGTACTTC
CASSSLRGRGAKNIQYF
>TRBD1|NA|TRBJ1-2|TRBV28
TGTGCCAGCAGTGGGACAGGGAACATCTATGGCTACACCTTC
CASSGTGNIYGYTF
>NA|NA|TRBJ2-1|TRBV5-6
TGTGCCAGCAGCCCCAGCCCCCCTAGTGAGCAGTTCTTC
CASSPSPPSEQFF
>NA|NA|TRBJ1-1|TRBV24-1
TGTGCCACCAGTGAAACGGACGGCACTGAAGCTTTCTTT
CATSETDGTEAFF
>TRBD1|NA|TRBJ2-7|TRBV7-9
TGTGCCAGCAGCAACCGGGACAGAGGCTCCTACGAGCAGTACTTC
CASSNRDRGSYEQYF
>NA|NA|TRBJ1-2|TRBV29-1
TGCAGCGTTGGAGGCACACAGCCGGAAGCTAACTATGGCTACACCTTC
CSVGGTQPEANYGYTF
>NA|NA|TRBJ1-2|TRBV9
TGTGCCAGCAGCGACCACCCAGGCGGCTACACCTTC
CASSDHPGGYTF
>TRBD1|NA|TRBJ2-7|TRBV7-3
TGTGCCAGCAGCCCGACAGGGGCCCCCTACGAGCAGTACTTC
CASSPTGAPYEQYF
>NA|NA|TRBJ2-1|TRBV5-6
TGTGCCAGCAGCTTGGGGACTGCGGGGAATGAGCAGTTCTTC
CASSLGTAGNEQFF
>NA|NA|TRBJ2-7|TRBV15
TGTGCCACCAGCAGCGCGATCGGGAGCTCCTACGAGCAGTACTTC
CATSSAIGSSYEQYF
>TRBD1|NA|TRBJ2-2|TRBV7-6
TGTGCCAGCAGCCGCACCCCCGGGACAGGGGGGGGGTTAGTGACCGGGGAGCTGTTTTTT
CASSRTPGTGGGLVTGELFF
>NA|once|TRBJ2-5|TRBV2
TGTGCCAGCAGTGACAGTCTAAGGATCGAGACCCAGTACTTC
CASSDSLRIETQYF
>TRBD1|few|TRBJ1-1|TRBV28
TGTGCCAGCAGTCCAAACAGGGGGAGGAACACTGAAGCTTTCTTT
CASSPNRGRNTEAFF
>TRBD1|NA|TRBJ2-2|TRBV7-3
TGTGCCAGCAGCTTAAGCGGGACAGGGAGGGACACCGGGGAGCTGTTTTTT
CASSLSGTGRDTGELFF
>NA|NA|TRBJ2-7|TRBV15
TGTGCCACCAGCAGAGATCGGTTAGCCTACGAGCAGTACTTC
CATSRDRLAYEQYF
>TRBD1|NA|TRBJ2-3|TRBV29-1
TGCAGCGTCAGCGGACAGGGGGCTTTAGATACGCAGTATTTT
CSVSGQGALDTQYF
>TRBD1|NA|TRBJ1-1|TRBV19
TGTGCCAGTAGCCCCTGGACAGGGATTAACACTGAAGCTTTCTTT
CASSPWTGINTEAFF
>TRBD2|NA|TRBJ2-7|TRBV27
TGTGCCAGCAGTTCCCCTCGGGAGCGGGAGTCCTACGAGCAGTACTTC
CASSSPRERESYEQYF
>TRBD2|once|TRBJ2-1|TRBV18
TGTGCCAGCTCACCTGGGACTAGCGTCTCCTACAATGAGCAGTTCTTC
CASSPGTSVSYNEQFF
>NA|NA|TRBJ1-5|TRBV27
TGTGCCAGCAGTTTAAGCCCGACGGTTAGCAATCAGCCCCAGCATTTT
CASSLSPTVSNQPQHF
>TRBD1|NA|TRBJ1-5|TRBV20-1
TGCAGTGCTCCGGGACAGGGACGCAATCAGCCCCAGCATTTT
CSAPGQGRNQPQHF
>NA|NA|TRBJ1-6|TRBV4-1
TGCGCCAGCAGCCCCATCGGCGGATTCTATAATTCACCCCTCCACTTT
CASSPIGGFYNSPLHF
>NA|NA|TRBJ2-6|TRBV24-1
TGTGCCACCAGTGACCCGGACAAGAGCCCTGGGGCCAACGTCCTGACTTTC
CATSDPDKSPGANVLTF
>NA|NA|TRBJ1-2|TRBV30
TGTGCCTTGCTTCGGGGGAGCAACTATGGCTACACCTTC
CALLRGSNYGYTF
>NA|NA|TRBJ1-2|TRBV5-5
TGTGCCAGCAGCTTGGACCCGACAGTTAACTATGGCTACACCTTC
CASSLDPTVNYGYTF
>NA|NA|TRBJ2-7|TRBV6-2/TRBV6-3
TGTGCCAGCAGTCGCCAGGCCTACGAGCAGTACTTC
CASSRQAYEQYF
>NA|NA|TRBJ2-1|TRBV3-1
TGTGCCAGCAGCCAAGATAAGATGGCTGTCCGTCACAATGAGCAGTTCTTC
CASSQDKMAVRHNEQFF
>TRBD1|once|TRBJ1-2|TRBV19
TGTGCCAGTAGTATTGGAACCCGGGGGACAGATTATGGCTACACCTTC
CASSIGTRGTDYGYTF
>NA|once|TRBJ1-1|TRBV27
TGTGCCAGCAGTCCCGGGGGGCGGGGGAACACTGAAGCTTTCTTT
CASSPGGRGNTEAFF
>TRBD1|once|TRBJ2-1|TRBV5-6
TGTGCCAGCAGCATGCGCGGACAGGGAATCTACAATGAGCAGTTCTTC
CASSMRGQGIYNEQFF
>TRBD1|NA|TRBJ2-1|TRBV10-3
TGTGCCATCAGTGAAGGGCAGGGGGCCTACAATGAGCAGTTCTTC
CAISEGQGAYNEQFF
>NA|NA|TRBJ2-2|TRBV29-1
TGCAGCGTTGAGCAGGAGAACACCGGGGAGCTGTTTTTT
CSVEQENTGELFF
>TRBD2|NA|TRBJ2-1|TRBV4-3
TGCGCCAGCAGCCAAGAAGAGGCCCCCAGTAGCGGGAGGGGGGACAATGAGCAGTTCTTC
CASSQEEAPSSGRGDNEQFF
>NA|NA|TRBJ1-3|TRBV23-1
TGCGCCAGCAGTCAATCAGGGCCAGGGGACGGAAACACCATATATTTT
CASSQSGPGDGNTIYF
>NA|NA|TRBJ2-7|TRBV5-1
TGCGCCAGCAGCGTGGGACACGAGCAGTACTTC
CASSVGHEQYF
>TRBD2|few|TRBJ2-7|TRBV27
TGTGCCAGCAGGGCCGGGACTAGCGGCACCTACGAGCAGTACTTC
CASRAGTSGTYEQYF
>NA|few|TRBJ2-7|TRBV7-6
TGTGCCAGCAGACGGACAATCGAGCAGTACTTC
CASRRTIEQYF
>NA|NA|TRBJ2-3|TRBV29-1
TGCAGCGTTGAGACAGCTAGCACAGATACGCAGTATTTT
CSVETASTDTQYF
>NA|NA|TRBJ1-5|TRBV3-1
TGTGCCAGCAGTTCCGTCGGACCCTTACGGCATTTT
CASSSVGPLRHF
>NA|NA|TRBJ2-1|TRBV9
TGTGCCAGCAGCCCGAGCCGTGACAATGAGCAGTTCTTC
CASSPSRDNEQFF
>NA|NA|TRBJ2-5|TRBV5-1
TGCGCCAGCAGCTTGGCACACATCAGGGGTCCGGGGGAGACCCAGTACTTC
CASSLAHIRGPGETQYF
>NA|NA|TRBJ1-5|TRBV28
TGTGCCAGCAGTTTCAGGGGAGGAGGCAATCAGCCCCAGCATTTT
CASSFRGGGNQPQHF
>NA|NA|TRBJ2-1|TRBV27
TGTGCCAGCAGCTGGACTCACTACAATGAGCAGTTCTTC
CASSWTHYNEQFF
>NA|NA|TRBJ2-2|TRBV4-1
TGCGCCAGCAGCCAAGATGGGTACACCGGGGAGCTGTTTTTT
CASSQDGYTGELFF
>TRBD1|NA|TRBJ1-2|TRBV5-4
TGTGCCAGCAGCCTGGACAGGGTTAACTATGGCTACACCTTC
CASSLDRVNYGYTF
>NA|NA|TRBJ2-3|TRBV7-2
TGTGCCAGCAGCCCCGGGTTGGGGCAGACAGATACGCAGTATTTT
CASSPGLGQTDTQYF
>TRBD1|few|TRBJ1-1|TRBV20-1
TGCAGTGCTACGGGACAGGGGCACACTGAAGCTTTCTTT
CSATGQGHTEAFF
>TRBD2|NA|TRBJ2-1|TRBV20-1
TGCAGCGTTCTAGGGCTAGCGGATTACAATGAGCAGTTCTTC
CSVLGLADYNEQFF
>TRBD2|NA|TRBJ2-5|TRBV4-1
TGCGCCAGCAGCCAGCATAGCGGGAGGGCCGGGGAGACCCAGTACTTC
CASSQHSGRAGETQYF
>NA|few|TRBJ2-5|TRBV24-1
TGTGCCACCAGTCCCGACAGCCAAGAGACCCAGTACTTC
CATSPDSQETQYF
>NA|NA|TRBJ2-7|TRBV30
TGTGCCTGGAGTTCTGGGGGTTTCCTAGGAGCAGACTTC
CAWSSGGFLGADF
>TRBD1|NA|TRBJ2-5|TRBV11-3
TGTGCCAGCAGCTTATGGTCGACAGGGGCTCCGGGGGCCCAGTACTTC
CASSLWSTGAPGAQYF